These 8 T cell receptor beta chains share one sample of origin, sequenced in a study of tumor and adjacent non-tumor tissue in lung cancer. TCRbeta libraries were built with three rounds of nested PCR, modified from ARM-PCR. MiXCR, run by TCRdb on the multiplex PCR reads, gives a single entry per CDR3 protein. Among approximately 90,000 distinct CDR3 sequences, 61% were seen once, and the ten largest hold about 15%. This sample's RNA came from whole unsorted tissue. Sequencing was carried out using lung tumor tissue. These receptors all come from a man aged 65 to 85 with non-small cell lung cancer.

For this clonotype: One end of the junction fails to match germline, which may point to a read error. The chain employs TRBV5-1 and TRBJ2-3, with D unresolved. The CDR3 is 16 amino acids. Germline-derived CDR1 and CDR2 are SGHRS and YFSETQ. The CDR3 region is CASSPPLTGSPDAQYF. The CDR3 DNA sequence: TGCGCCAGCAGCCCACCCTTGACTGGGTCCCCAGATGCGCAGTATTTT.

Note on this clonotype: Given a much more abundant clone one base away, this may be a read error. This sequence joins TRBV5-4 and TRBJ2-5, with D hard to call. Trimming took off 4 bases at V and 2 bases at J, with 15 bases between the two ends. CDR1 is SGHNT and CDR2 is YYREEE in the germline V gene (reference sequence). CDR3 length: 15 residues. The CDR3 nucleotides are TGTGCCAGCAGCGTGGAGCCGGGTTCACAAGAGACCCAGTACTTC. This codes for CASSVEPGSQETQYF.

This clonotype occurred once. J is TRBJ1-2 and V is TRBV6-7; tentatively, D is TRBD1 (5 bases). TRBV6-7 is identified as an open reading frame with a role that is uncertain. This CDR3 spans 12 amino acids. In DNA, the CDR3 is TGTCCCATCAGTTACAGACAGAGAGGCTACACCTTC. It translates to CPISYRQRGYTF.

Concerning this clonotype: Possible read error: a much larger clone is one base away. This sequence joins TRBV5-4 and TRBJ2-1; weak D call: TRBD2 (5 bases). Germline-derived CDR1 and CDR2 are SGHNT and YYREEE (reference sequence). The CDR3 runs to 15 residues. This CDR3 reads CASSPRASSCNEQFF. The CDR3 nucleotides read TGTGCCAGCAGCCCGAGGGCCTCCTCCTGCAATGAGCAGTTCTTC. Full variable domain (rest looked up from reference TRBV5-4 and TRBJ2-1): ETGVTQSPTHLIKTRGQQVTLRCSSQSGHNTVSWYQQALGQGPQFIFQYYREEENGRGNFPPRFSGLQFPNYSSELNVNALELDDSALYLCASSPRASSCNEQFFGPGTRLTVL.

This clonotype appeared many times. CDR3 loop: CASATRGGGEQYF. The CDR3 coding sequence is TGTGCCAGCGCAACTCGGGGGGGCGGTGAGCAGTACTTC. The genes are TRBV12-3 or TRBV12-4 and TRBJ2-7, with 8 bases fitting TRBD2. The CDR3 spans 13 residues. Trimming at V came to 8 bases and at J to 7 bases, leaving 10 bases not matched to a gene.

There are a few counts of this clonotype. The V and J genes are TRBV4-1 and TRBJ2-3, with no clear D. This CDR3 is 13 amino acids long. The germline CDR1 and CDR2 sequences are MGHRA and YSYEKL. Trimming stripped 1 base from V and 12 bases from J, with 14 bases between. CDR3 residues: CASSQASRVAQYF. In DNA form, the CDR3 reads TGCGCCAGCAGCCAAGCCTCCCGTGTAGCACAGTATTTT.

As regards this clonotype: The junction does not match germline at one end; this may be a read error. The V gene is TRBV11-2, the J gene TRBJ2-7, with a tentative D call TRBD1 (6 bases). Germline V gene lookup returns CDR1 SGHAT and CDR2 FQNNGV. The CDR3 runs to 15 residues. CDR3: CASSLDTIRGYERYF. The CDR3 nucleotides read TGTGCCAGCAGCTTAGATACCATAAGGGGGTACGAGCGGTACTTC.

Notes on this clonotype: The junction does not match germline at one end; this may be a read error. The CDR3 protein is CASRGTAHEKYF. The CDR3 DNA is TGTGCCAGCCGCGGTACAGCTCACGAGAAGTACTTC. The chain is built from TRBV11-1 and TRBJ2-7, with D uncertain. This CDR3 spans 12 amino acids. Germline CDR1 and CDR2: SGHAT and FQDESV (reference sequence).